The 2 T cell receptor beta chains given below trace back to one sample, sequenced in a study of blood T cell repertoires in COVID-19. Profiling relied on immunoSEQ multiplex PCR, and the TCRdb table lists in-frame clones only, not all of them. The data hold roughly 260,000 clones, with over 75% observed a single time. Sequenced: peripheral blood. The receptors were gathered from a woman between 50 and 59 years old with acute or convalescent COVID-19.

The chain employs TRBV9 and TRBJ2-7, with D unclear. CDR1 and CDR2 (germline): SGDLS, YYNGEE. CDR3 length: 13 residues. Trimming stripped 0 bases from V and 7 bases from J, with 11 bases between. The DNA for the CDR3 is TGTGCCAGCAGCGTAGTTGAATCCGGGGAGCAGTACTTC. It translates to CASSVVESGEQYF.

This clone was seen repeatedly, ten times or more. The chain recombines TRBV27 with TRBJ2-7; the D is unclear. V was pared by 6 bases and J by 0 bases, with 12 bases between. The CDR3 has 14 residues. CDR1 and CDR2 from the germline V gene are MNHEY and SMNVEV (reference sequence). The DNA for the CDR3 is TGTGCCAGCAGGTCCTTTGAGGACTCCTACGAGCAGTACTTC. Protein sequence: CASRSFEDSYEQYF.